The clone carrying this TCR beta chain occurred a few times. Its antigen is unidentified. The data are from a study of T cell repertoires in cytomegalovirus infection. Across the whole study: Indicated by public TCR beta signatures were CMV infection and matching HLA type.

The CDR3 extends over 23 amino acids. Germline values: CDR1 SGHDN, CDR2 FVKESK. After removal of 6 bases from V and 0 bases from J, the junction contained 29 bases not matched to a gene. TCRdb passed the reads through MiXCR, listing each CDR3 protein once. The profile shows about 310,000 distinct CDR3 sequences, roughly 16% of them singletons. Overall study findings and caveats: The response measured ex vivo was dominated by TCR beta clonotypes (HLA-C-restricted and CMV-specific). Pooled public TCR beta family frequency picked out CMV carriers with the relevant HLA.

V is TRBV14 and J is TRBJ1-5, with 7 bases that match TRBD1. Sequencing was done on a sample of PBMCs. The sequence came from a human donor in good health (CMV status not recorded). Some clones in this sample may be carry-over from other donors' samples. The CDR3, as DNA: TGTGCCAGCAGGAGACTCCTTTCGGGACAGATGACAATCCCATGGGATAGCAATCAGCCCCAGCATTTT. This gives the protein CASRRLLSGQMTIPWDSNQPQHF.